This is a list of T cell receptor beta chains from one sample in a study of T-cell reconstitution after alpha-beta-depleted transplantation in children. Each CDR3 protein gets one entry after TCRdb re-called the PCR reads with MiXCR. In the table there are about 130,000 distinct CDR3 sequences, approximately 8.7% of which are singletons. Sample: PBMCs, mostly from graft donor cells, taken 180 days after TCRalphabeta/CD19-depleted stem cell transplant. Receptors were obtained from a girl in the first two years of life who had a stem cell transplant for combined immunodeficiency, so the T cells may come from the graft donor. The CDR3 runs from the conserved cysteine through the conserved F or W. The D gene is left open where the match is weak. Where a row states a size, it is once, few, many or the class of an expanded clone; other rows omit it.

v_gene	abundance	j_gene	d_gene	CDR3aa	CDR3nt
TRBV20-1	few	TRBJ2-1	TRBD2	CSARERGSAYNEQFF	TGCAGTGCTAGAGAGCGGGGGAGCGCCTACAATGAGCAGTTCTTC
TRBV3-1	-	TRBJ2-7	-	CASSQDWAGRGTFYEQYF	TGTGCCAGCAGCCAAGATTGGGCAGGCCGAGGGACCTTTTACGAGCAGTACTTC
TRBV20-1	-	TRBJ2-7	TRBD2	CSARDHTSGRSTYEQYF	TGCAGTGCTAGAGATCACACTAGCGGGAGGTCCACCTACGAGCAGTACTTC
TRBV12-3/TRBV12-4	few	TRBJ1-4	-	CASSPLGGAATNEKLFF	TGTGCCAGCAGTCCCCTCGGAGGAGCTGCAACTAATGAAAAACTGTTTTTT
TRBV19	few	TRBJ2-7	-	CASGRAASYEQYF	TGTGCCAGTGGTAGGGCAGCCTCCTACGAGCAGTACTTC
TRBV7-2	-	TRBJ1-1	TRBD1	CASSRRTGPLNTEAFF	TGTGCCAGCAGTCGACGGACAGGGCCTTTGAACACTGAAGCTTTCTTT
TRBV18	few	TRBJ2-7	-	CASSPPTSNARSEQYF	TGTGCCAGCTCACCACCGACATCCAACGCCCGTTCAGAGCAGTACTTC
TRBV12-3/TRBV12-4	-	TRBJ1-6	-	CASSPDIGDNSPLHF	TGTGCCAGCAGCCCCGACATAGGCGATAATTCACCCCTCCACTTT
TRBV5-1	many	TRBJ2-7	TRBD1	CASSQTGTGVYEQYF	TGCGCCAGCAGTCAGACCGGGACAGGGGTCTACGAGCAGTACTTC
TRBV6-1	-	TRBJ2-7	-	CASTPGDSSYEQYF	TGTGCCAGCACCCCGGGGGACAGCTCCTACGAGCAGTACTTC
TRBV20-1	-	TRBJ2-5	TRBD2	CSTQTSGSKTQYF	TGCAGTACTCAGACTAGCGGGAGTAAGACCCAGTACTTC
TRBV7-8	-	TRBJ2-5	TRBD1	CASTPLRGQQETQYF	TGTGCCAGCACCCCCTTAAGGGGGCAGCAAGAGACCCAGTACTTC
TRBV6-1	few	TRBJ1-1	TRBD1	CASSVPGTGVVQAFF	TGTGCCAGCTCTGTCCCGGGGACAGGGGTGGTGCAAGCTTTCTTT
TRBV20-1	many	TRBJ1-1	-	CSARETAPYGGAFF	TGCAGTGCTAGGGAGACAGCTCCATACGGTGGGGCTTTCTTT
TRBV7-9	many	TRBJ2-7	-	CASSLVGRGLIF	TGTGCCAGCAGCTTAGTGGGCAGGGGCCTTATCTTC
TRBV20-1	few	TRBJ2-2	-	CSANRDPGELFF	TGCAGTGCAAACAGGGATCCCGGGGAGCTGTTTTTT
TRBV20-1	-	TRBJ1-2	-	CSAPPGGYGYTF	TGCAGTGCTCCTCCAGGTGGCTATGGCTACACCTTC
TRBV25-1	-	TRBJ2-7	-	CASSSSGHEQYF	TGTGCCAGCAGTAGCTCGGGGCACGAGCAGTACTTC
TRBV28	-	TRBJ1-5	TRBD1	CASSFGQGTDQPQHF	TGTGCCAGCAGTTTTGGACAGGGGACGGATCAGCCCCAGCATTTT
TRBV29-1	-	TRBJ2-5	-	CSAAAGMEETQYF	TGCAGCGCCGCGGCAGGGATGGAAGAGACCCAGTACTTC
TRBV12-5	-	TRBJ1-1	-	CASGLPRQNTEAFF	TGTGCTAGTGGTCTACCAAGACAGAACACTGAAGCTTTCTTT
TRBV20-1	-	TRBJ2-2	TRBD2	CSARGPSGRAGELFF	TGCAGTGCTAGAGGTCCTAGCGGGAGAGCCGGGGAGCTGTTTTTT
TRBV20-1	few	TRBJ2-7	-	CSAGRDRTYEQYF	TGCAGTGCTGGCCGGGACCGGACCTACGAGCAGTACTTC
TRBV27	few	TRBJ1-2	TRBD1	CASTSQYFSKGARGYTF	TGTGCCAGCACCTCGCAATATTTTTCCAAGGGGGCGCGTGGCTACACCTTC
TRBV5-1	-	TRBJ1-6	TRBD1	CASSLGQGAGSPLHF	TGCGCCAGCAGCTTGGGACAGGGTGCAGGGTCACCCCTCCACTTT
TRBV24-1	-	TRBJ2-1	TRBD1	CATSDPTGTGVNEQFF	TGTGCCACCAGTGACCCAACCGGGACAGGGGTCAATGAGCAGTTCTTC
TRBV27	-	TRBJ2-2	-	CASSYPGFPHTGELFF	TGTGCCAGCAGTTACCCCGGGTTCCCCCACACCGGGGAGCTGTTTTTT
TRBV5-1	-	TRBJ2-1	TRBD2	CASSFLSGRHSYNEQFF	TGCGCCAGCAGCTTCCTTAGCGGGAGGCACTCCTACAATGAGCAGTTCTTC
TRBV19	few	TRBJ2-5	-	CASSRGREWETQYF	TGTGCCAGCAGTAGGGGTCGAGAGTGGGAGACCCAGTACTTC
TRBV10-3	few	TRBJ2-7	-	CAISESFPPGLSSYEQYF	TGTGCCATCAGTGAGTCGTTTCCTCCGGGTCTAAGCTCCTACGAGCAGTACTTC
TRBV20-1	-	TRBJ1-5	-	CSARVGLVQGGYNQPQHF	TGCAGTGCTAGAGTCGGACTAGTACAGGGAGGCTACAATCAGCCCCAGCATTTT
TRBV20-1	few	TRBJ2-1	TRBD2	CSARTSGGAYNEQFF	TGCAGTGCTAGGACTAGCGGGGGGGCCTACAATGAGCAGTTCTTC
TRBV20-1	many	TRBJ2-3	TRBD2	CSAEAGGSTDTQYF	TGCAGTGCAGAAGCGGGGGGGTCGACAGATACGCAGTATTTT
TRBV20-1	-	TRBJ2-1	TRBD2	CSARDQRREGRGGENEQFF	TGCAGTGCTAGAGATCAGCGGCGGGAGGGCCGTGGTGGAGAAAATGAGCAGTTCTTC
TRBV29-1	many	TRBJ2-5	TRBD2	CSVSAGGPRETQYF	TGCAGCGTTTCGGCGGGAGGGCCTCGGGAGACCCAGTACTTC
TRBV12-3/TRBV12-4	few	TRBJ2-5	-	CATARDRFQETQYF	TGTGCCACGGCCAGGGATAGATTCCAAGAGACCCAGTACTTC
TRBV30	-	TRBJ2-3	-	CAWSVQGASGVTQYF	TGTGCCTGGAGTGTACAGGGCGCCTCGGGTGTTACGCAGTATTTT
TRBV20-1	medium-sized	TRBJ2-4	-	CSAIGLTKNIQYF	TGCAGTGCTATTGGCCTGACCAAAAACATTCAGTACTTC
TRBV7-2	-	TRBJ1-3	-	CASSFEVRNTIYF	TGTGCCAGCAGCTTCGAGGTGCGAAACACCATATATTTT
TRBV27	few	TRBJ2-6	-	CASRRQDCSGANVLTF	TGTGCCAGCAGACGACAGGACTGCTCTGGGGCCAACGTCCTGACTTTC
TRBV29-1	few	TRBJ1-1	-	CSVEGQMNTEAFF	TGCAGCGTTGAGGGTCAGATGAACACTGAAGCTTTCTTT
TRBV6-5	many	TRBJ2-2	-	CASSYGANTGELFF	TGTGCCAGCAGTTACGGGGCCAACACCGGGGAGCTGTTTTTT
TRBV7-2	many	TRBJ2-3	TRBD1	CASSLVGTGLTDTQYF	TGTGCCAGCAGCTTAGTTGGGACAGGCCTCACAGATACGCAGTATTTT
TRBV5-5	-	TRBJ2-6	TRBD2	CASYRTSGLSSGANVLTF	TGTGCCAGCTACCGGACTAGCGGGCTTAGCTCTGGGGCCAACGTCCTGACTTTC
TRBV12-3/TRBV12-4	few	TRBJ1-4	-	CASTNVGGRQNEKLFF	TGTGCCAGCACCAACGTCGGGGGCAGACAAAATGAAAAACTGTTTTTT
TRBV7-8	-	TRBJ2-7	-	CASSPKGETEQYF	TGTGCCAGCAGCCCGAAGGGGGAAACCGAGCAGTACTTC
TRBV4-1	few	TRBJ1-5	-	CASSPPGGVPSNQPQHF	TGCGCCAGCAGCCCACCTGGGGGAGTCCCTAGCAATCAGCCCCAGCATTTT
TRBV20-1	few	TRBJ2-5	TRBD2	CSARSGSGETQYF	TGCAGTGCTCGAAGCGGGAGTGGGGAGACCCAGTACTTC
TRBV5-1	few	TRBJ2-7	TRBD1	CASSLARTGSYEQYF	TGCGCCAGCAGCTTGGCCCGGACAGGATCCTACGAGCAGTACTTC
TRBV12-3/TRBV12-4	-	TRBJ2-3	TRBD1	CASSLTGSRTDTQYF	TGTGCCAGCAGTTTGACAGGGAGCCGCACAGATACGCAGTATTTT
TRBV20-1	many	TRBJ2-2	TRBD2	CSAWTSGGPNTGELFF	TGCAGTGCTTGGACTAGCGGGGGCCCGAACACCGGGGAGCTGTTTTTT
TRBV6-1	few	TRBJ1-2	-	CASSPTRSGYGYTF	TGTGCCAGCAGTCCAACCCGATCGGGATATGGCTACACCTTC
TRBV6-5	-	TRBJ2-5	-	CATEGGQETQYF	TGTGCCACCGAGGGGGGCCAAGAGACCCAGTACTTC
TRBV9	many	TRBJ2-3	-	CASSVGGGWADTQYF	TGTGCCAGCAGCGTAGGTGGGGGTTGGGCAGATACGCAGTATTTT
TRBV9	-	TRBJ2-2	TRBD2	CASSRGGYDTGELFF	TGTGCCAGCAGCCGGGGGGGCTACGACACCGGGGAGCTGTTTTTT
TRBV3-1	many	TRBJ2-7	-	CASSQDPRFSYEQYF	TGTGCCAGCAGCCAAGATCCCCGGTTCTCCTACGAGCAGTACTTC
TRBV20-1	many	TRBJ2-1	-	CSAPLAGPYPYNEQFF	TGCAGTGCTCCATTGGCGGGACCTTACCCCTACAATGAGCAGTTCTTC
TRBV6-5	few	TRBJ2-1	-	CASSSTNEQFF	TGTGCCAGCAGTTCGACCAATGAGCAGTTCTTC